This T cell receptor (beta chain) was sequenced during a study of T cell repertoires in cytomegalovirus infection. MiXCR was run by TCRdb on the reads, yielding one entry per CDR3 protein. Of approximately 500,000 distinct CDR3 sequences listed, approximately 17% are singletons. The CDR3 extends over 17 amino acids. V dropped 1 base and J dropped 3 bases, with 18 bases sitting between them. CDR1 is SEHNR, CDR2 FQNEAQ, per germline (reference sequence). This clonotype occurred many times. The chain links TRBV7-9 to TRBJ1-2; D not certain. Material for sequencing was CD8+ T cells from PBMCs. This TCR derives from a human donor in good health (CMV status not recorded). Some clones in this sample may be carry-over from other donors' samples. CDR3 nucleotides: TGTGCCAGCAGCTTAGAGGAAATAAACAGCTGGGACTATGGCTACACCTTC. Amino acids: CASSLEEINSWDYGYTF.